This TCR beta chain was retrieved from a study of post-analysis software for immune sequencing data. The wider study: Several disease courses (relapsing-remitting, secondary progressive and progressive-relapsing) of multiple sclerosis were included. Study-level results: Batch-mates among the samples co-clustered strongly by F measure. Included in a set of roughly five TRBV segments more frequent in patients than controls were TRBV5-6, TRBV5-1 and TRBV20-1. Versus controls, multiple sclerosis patients showed significantly lower diversity (normalized Chao1).

Built from TCR beta cDNA, the libraries had unique molecular identifiers in them. Each sample of roughly 0.85 to 11 million input T cells yielded around 500,000 cDNA molecules, so each molecule approximated one T cell. TCRdb reanalysed the PCR reads using MiXCR and keeps one entry per CDR3 protein. The table has hundreds of thousands of distinct CDR3 sequences, roughly three fifths seen once. The V segment lost 4 bases and the J segment 3 bases; nucleotides outside the gene matches: 8. The CDR3 sequence is 17 residues long. Per germline, CDR1 SGHTA and CDR2 FQGTGA. Comment on this clonotype: The antigen remains undetermined.

V gene TRBV7-3 combines with J gene TRBJ2-1, with 11 bases lining up with TRBD2. The sequence was collected from a girl aged 2-10 years with multiple sclerosis. The sample consisted of blood. CDR3 sequence: CASSSNPGTSGYNEQFF. DNA for the CDR3: TGTGCCAGCAGCTCTAACCCCGGGACTAGCGGCTACAATGAGCAGTTCTTC.